The rows below give T cell receptor beta chains drawn from one sample of a study of OX40 agonist ivuxolimab in advanced cancers. The assay was immunoSEQ multiplex PCR, and TCRdb's table has in-frame clones only and misses some. The data hold just under 85,000 clones, with about four fifths observed a single time. Here the sequenced sample was CD4+ or CD8+ T cells sorted from blood, taken in a trial of the OX40 agonist ivuxolimab. The receptors come from an adult with an advanced solid tumor such as melanoma, head and neck, liver or kidney cancer. Each CDR3 is given with its conserved first and last residue. The D gene is left open where the match is weak. Size tells how often a clone was seen (once, few, many) or the class of an expanded clone, and some rows leave it out.

V gene	clone size	D gene	J gene	CDR3 protein
TRBV29-1	-	TRBD1	TRBJ2-3	CSANRGLDTQYF
TRBV18	-	-	TRBJ2-3	CASSPGLSPDTQYF
TRBV15	-	TRBD1	TRBJ1-3	CATSRRQGPDSGNTIYF
TRBV19	-	-	TRBJ2-5	CASSTGAGSQYF
TRBV7-7	-	TRBD2	TRBJ2-2	CASSPATSGTGVLFF
TRBV19	-	TRBD2	TRBJ2-3	CASSISLAGSSDTQYF
TRBV2	-	-	TRBJ1-2	CASVRDYGYTF
TRBV19	once	-	TRBJ2-1	CASSITATTVNEQFF
TRBV6-6	once	-	TRBJ2-5	CASSTEETQYF
TRBV5-5	-	-	TRBJ1-2	CASSVPGQMLGGYTF
TRBV6-5	-	-	TRBJ1-2	CASSYSPGSNYGYTF
TRBV18	-	TRBD1	TRBJ2-3	CASSLGQFTDTQYF
TRBV9	once	-	TRBJ1-3	CASSVSSPWYGNTIYF
TRBV5-5	-	-	TRBJ2-2	CASIHVGGQGGTGELFF
TRBV5-1	-	TRBD2	TRBJ2-1	CASSSTGTSGGAYNEQFF